The clone carrying this TCR beta chain has just one count. No antigen is known for it. All donors participated as healthy donors of bone marrow. The germline gives CDR1 SGHDT, CDR2 YYEEEE. The V and J ends lost 2 bases and 8 bases respectively, with 16 bases between them. The CDR3 is made up of 15 amino acids. The data were taken from a study of cytomegalovirus exposure and HLA in healthy donors. Findings and caveats of the study: Immune exposure information available was restricted to CMV serostatus.

PCR amplification relied on 60 Vbeta primers (plus 13 Jbeta primers). The data were produced by immunoSEQ multiplex PCR, yet TCRdb's version contains in-frame clones alone and is incomplete. Of about 160,000 clones in the sample, under 80% were seen once. This clonotype was sampled from a female donor in good health and CMV-seronegative. What was sequenced was PBMCs. The chain recombines TRBV5-6 with TRBJ1-4; D is perhaps TRBD1 (5 bases). CDR3: CASSLVGGAGEKLFF. The CDR3 DNA reads TGTGCCAGCAGCTTAGTGGGTGGGGCAGGCGAAAAACTGTTTTTT.